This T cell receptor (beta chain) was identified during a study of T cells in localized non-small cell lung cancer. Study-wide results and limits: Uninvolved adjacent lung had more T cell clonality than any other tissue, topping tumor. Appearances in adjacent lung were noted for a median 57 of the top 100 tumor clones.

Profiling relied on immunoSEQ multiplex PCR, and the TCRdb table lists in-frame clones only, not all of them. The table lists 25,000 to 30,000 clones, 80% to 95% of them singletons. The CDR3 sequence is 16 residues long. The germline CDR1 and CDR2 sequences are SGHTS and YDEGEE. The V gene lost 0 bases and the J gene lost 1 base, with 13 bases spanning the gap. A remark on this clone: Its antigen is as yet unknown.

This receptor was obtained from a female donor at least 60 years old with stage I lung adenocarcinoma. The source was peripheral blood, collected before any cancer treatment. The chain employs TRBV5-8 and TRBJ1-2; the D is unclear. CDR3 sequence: CASSLDFSRVNYGYTF. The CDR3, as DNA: TGTGCCAGCAGCTTGGATTTCAGTCGGGTTAACTATGGCTACACCTTC.